The sequence of this T cell receptor beta chain was determined in a study of cytomegalovirus exposure and HLA in healthy donors. The study, taken as a whole, reports: Overall, under 200 TCR beta chains were annotated as cytomegalovirus-associated. As confirmed in vitro, three CMV-associated chains were specific for CMV antigens. Later on, analysis showed that most CMV-associated TCR beta chains appeared to be HLA-restricted.

This cohort consisted of healthy bone marrow donors. Worth noting for this clone: Its antigen is not known.

The PCR employed 60 Vbeta primers together with 13 Jbeta primers. Only in-frame clones appear in the TCRdb table, and some are missing; sequencing was by immunoSEQ multiplex PCR. The table has about 100,000 clones, approximately 78% seen once; the top ten hold more than 0.6%. This CDR3 comprises 15 residues. Germline V gene data show CDR1 as MNHEY and CDR2 as SVGAGI. V lost 5 bases to trimming and J lost 4 bases; unmatched junction nucleotides: 8. Sequencing used PBMCs. V gene TRBV6-5 combines with J gene TRBJ1-1; TRBD1 matches at 9 bases. This TCR came from a woman aged 55-69 years in good health and CMV-seronegative. The CDR3 region has the DNA TGTGCCAGCAGTGCGAGCCCGGGACAGGGCACTGAAGCTTTCTTT. It is translated as CASSASPGQGTEAFF.